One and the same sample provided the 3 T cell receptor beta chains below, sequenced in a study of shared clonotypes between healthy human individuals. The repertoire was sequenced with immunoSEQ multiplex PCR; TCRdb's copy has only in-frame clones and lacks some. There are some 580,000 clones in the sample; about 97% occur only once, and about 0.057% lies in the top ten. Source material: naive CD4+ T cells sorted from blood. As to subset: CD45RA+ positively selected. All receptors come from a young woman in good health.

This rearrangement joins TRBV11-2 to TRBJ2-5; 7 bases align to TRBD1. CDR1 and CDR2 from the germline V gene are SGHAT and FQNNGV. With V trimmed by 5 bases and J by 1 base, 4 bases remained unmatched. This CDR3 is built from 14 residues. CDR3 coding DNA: TGTGCCAGCAGCCTCGGACAGGCCCAAGAGACCCAGTACTTC. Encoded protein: CASSLGQAQETQYF.

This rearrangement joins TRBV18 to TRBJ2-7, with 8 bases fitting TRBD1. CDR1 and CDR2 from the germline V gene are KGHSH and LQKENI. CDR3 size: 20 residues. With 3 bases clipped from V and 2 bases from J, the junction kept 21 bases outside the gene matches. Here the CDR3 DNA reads TGTGCCAGCTCACCGTTTCGTGAGGCGATCCCGGGGACAGGCCCCTACGAGCAGTACTTC. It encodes CASSPFREAIPGTGPYEQYF.

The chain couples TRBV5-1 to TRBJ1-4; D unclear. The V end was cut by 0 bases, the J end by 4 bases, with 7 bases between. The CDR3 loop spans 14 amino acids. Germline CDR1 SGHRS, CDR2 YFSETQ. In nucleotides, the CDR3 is TGCGCCAGCAGCTTGGCGACCGATAATGAAAAACTGTTTTTT. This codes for CASSLATDNEKLFF.